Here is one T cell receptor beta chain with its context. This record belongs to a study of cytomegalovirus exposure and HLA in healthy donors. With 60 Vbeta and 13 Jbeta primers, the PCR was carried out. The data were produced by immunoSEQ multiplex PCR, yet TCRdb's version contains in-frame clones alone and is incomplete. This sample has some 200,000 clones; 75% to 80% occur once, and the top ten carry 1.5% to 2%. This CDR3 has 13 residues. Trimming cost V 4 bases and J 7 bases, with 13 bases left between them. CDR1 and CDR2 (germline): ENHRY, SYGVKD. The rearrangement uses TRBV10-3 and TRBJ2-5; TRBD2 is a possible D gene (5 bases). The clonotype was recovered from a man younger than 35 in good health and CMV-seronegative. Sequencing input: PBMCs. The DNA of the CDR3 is TGTGCCATCAGTGGGCAGGAACGGGGGACCCAGTACTTC. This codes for CAISGQERGTQYF.